This T cell receptor beta chain is from a study of shared clonotypes between healthy human individuals. On the study more broadly: Three CD4 naive, three CD4 memory, two CD8 naive and one CD8 memory plate were used per donor.

The CDR3 has 13 residues. Trimming removed 4 bases at V and 4 bases at J, with 8 bases between. Per the germline V gene, CDR1 is LGHNA and CDR2 is YNFKEQ. Splitting of each subset's genomic DNA was done evenly across several immunoSEQ plates. Data came from immunoSEQ multiplex PCR; TCRdb stores just in-frame clones and leaves some out. The sample has about a million clones, roughly 80% seen once. Every donor was a Caucasian adult from Nashville, Tennessee. The TCR originated in a man aged 18 to 30 in good health. The chain combines TRBV4-2 with TRBJ1-3; perhaps TRBD1 as D (6 bases). Sequenced sample: memory CD4+ T cells sorted from blood. Subset meaning: CD45RA-negative fraction. CDR3 amino acids: CASSPTGGNTIYF. DNA for the CDR3: TGTGCCAGCAGCCCGACAGGCGGAAACACCATATATTTT.